The 24 T cell receptor beta chains below were found in one sample sequenced in a study of T cell responses to AZD1222 COVID-19 vaccine. Using immunoSEQ multiplex PCR, the repertoire was profiled, and TCRdb retains in-frame clones only, with some absent. The sample has about 79,000 clones; about 92% are singletons. Material: peripheral blood, obtained on day 0 of MenACWY control vaccination. The source is an adult in good health.

The chain combines TRBV15 with TRBJ2-1; D is unclear. Germline V gene sequence: CDR1 LNHNV, CDR2 YYDKDF (reference sequence). V lost 3 bases to trimming and J lost 6 bases, with 6 bases between them. The CDR3 totals 12 residues. For the CDR3, the DNA is TGTGCCACCAGCAGCTATACCAATGAGCAGTTCTTC. This sequence encodes CATSSYTNEQFF.

The chain employs TRBV7-2 and TRBJ1-5; D is unresolved. Trimming took off 0 bases at V and 7 bases at J, with 7 bases between the two ends. The CDR3 has 13 amino acids. Germline CDR1 reads SGHTA; CDR2 reads FQGNSA. The CDR3 loop is CASSLARAQPQHF. CDR3 nucleotides: TGTGCCAGCAGCTTAGCAAGGGCCCAGCCCCAGCATTTT.

This clone was seen just once. V gene TRBV4-3 combines with J gene TRBJ1-2; D not resolved. This CDR3 region has 14 residues. Trimming cost V 0 bases and J 4 bases, with 9 bases left between them. Germline CDR1 and CDR2: LGHNA and YSLEER. The CDR3 protein is CASSQDNVGYGYTF. The CDR3 DNA reads as TGCGCCAGCAGCCAAGACAACGTGGGCTATGGCTACACCTTC.

This chain links TRBV6-1 with TRBJ2-2; 7 bases agree with TRBD1. This CDR3 has 16 amino acids. V was pared by 4 bases and J by 2 bases, with 7 bases of the junction left unmatched. The germline V gene has CDR1 MNHNS and CDR2 SASEGT. The CDR3 DNA reads TGTGCCAGCAGTGCCGACAGGGTAGCAAACACCGGGGAGCTGTTTTTT. Translated: CASSADRVANTGELFF.

The rearrangement uses TRBV6-6 and TRBJ2-7, with unresolved D. In germline, CDR1 is MNHNY, CDR2 SVGAGI (reference sequence). V was clipped by 7 bases and J by 4 bases, with 17 bases between them. This CDR3 comprises 14 residues. The chain's CDR3 is CASTPDFGIYEQYF. The CDR3 nucleotides are TGTGCCAGCACCCCAGATTTCGGTATTTACGAGCAGTACTTC.

This sequence joins TRBV9 and TRBJ2-3, with a weak D call TRBD2 (6 bases). The CDR3 consists of 15 residues. Deletions cut 2 bases from V and 3 bases from J, with 13 bases between. CDR1 is SGDLS and CDR2 is YYNGEE in the germline V gene. The CDR3 is CASSVLGGETDTQYF. The CDR3 bases are TGTGCCAGCAGCGTCCTGGGGGGAGAAACAGATACGCAGTATTTT. Complete variable domain (other parts from reference TRBV9 and TRBJ2-3): DSGVTQTPKHLITATGQRVTLRCSPRSGDLSVYWYQQSLDQGLQFLIQYYNGEERAKGNILERFSAQQFPDLHSELNLSSLELGDSALYFCASSVLGGETDTQYFGPGTRLTVL.

The rearrangement links TRBV19 to TRBJ2-7; the match to TRBD1 covers 9 bases. The CDR3 covers 15 residues. V lost 4 bases and J lost 5; bases outside the gene matches: 9. CDR1 is LNHDA, CDR2 SQIVND, per germline (reference sequence). The CDR3 region is CASSKAGTGRNEQYF. The CDR3 nucleotides read TGTGCCAGTAGTAAAGCCGGGACAGGGAGAAACGAGCAGTACTTC.

This chain connects TRBV2 to TRBJ2-4, with 9 bases identical to TRBD1. V was pared by 8 bases and J by 3 bases, with 8 bases of the junction left unmatched. Germline CDR1 reads SNHLY; CDR2 reads FYNNEI. CDR3 size: 15 residues. The CDR3 DNA is TGTGCCAGCGGGGGACAGGGAATTTTCAAAAACATTCAGTACTTC. It encodes CASGGQGIFKNIQYF.

The chain carries TRBV20-1 and TRBJ2-7; no reliable D call. There are 12 residues in the CDR3. Looked up from germline, CDR1 is DFQATT and CDR2 is SNEGSKA (reference sequence). The ends were cut back, 3 bases at V and 7 bases at J, with 13 bases in the middle. CDR3 DNA sequence: TGCAGTGCTAGTTACTCGTTAGGGGAGCAGTACTTC. Its protein is CSASYSLGEQYF.

The rearrangement joins TRBV2 to TRBJ2-3; a possible D gene is TRBD1 (5 bases). Looked up from germline, CDR1 is SNHLY and CDR2 is FYNNEI. V lost 3 bases, J lost 2 bases, and 9 bases lay in between. This CDR3 contains 14 residues. CDR3 nucleotides: TGTGCCAGCAGTGAGAACAGGTACACAGATACGCAGTATTTT. Its translation is CASSENRYTDTQYF.

The J gene is TRBJ2-2, the V gene TRBV2; unclear D gene. The germline V gene has CDR1 SNHLY and CDR2 FYNNEI. Trimming shortened V by 1 base and J by 5 bases, and 5 bases separated the two germline ends. The CDR3 is made up of 13 amino acids. CDR3: CASSEEPTGELFF. CDR3 nucleotides: TGTGCCAGCAGTGAAGAACCAACCGGGGAGCTGTTTTTT.

The genes are TRBV7-2 and TRBJ2-7; TRBD1 matches 8 bases. Trimming at V came to 1 base and at J to 1 base, leaving 0 bases not matched to a gene. The germline CDR1 and CDR2 sequences are SGHTA and FQGNSA. The CDR3 is 14 residues long. The CDR3 nucleotides read TGTGCCAGCAGCTTAGGGACAGGGTCCTACGAGCAGTACTTC. Its protein is CASSLGTGSYEQYF.

CDR3 region: CASSPGTVNTDTQYF. For the CDR3, the DNA is TGCGCCAGCAGTCCCGGGACAGTGAACACAGATACGCAGTATTTT. V usage is TRBV5-1 and J usage is TRBJ2-3, with 7 bases fitting TRBD1. The CDR3 covers 15 residues. From germline, CDR1 is SGHRS and CDR2 YFSETQ. The ends lost 5 bases at V and 2 bases at J; junction bases unmatched: 8.

The chain is built from TRBV3-1 (or the pseudogene TRBV3-2) and TRBJ2-5, with 9 bases fitting TRBD2. In germline, CDR1 is LGHDT, CDR2 YNNKEL (reference sequence). The CDR3 loop spans 14 amino acids. With V trimmed by 4 bases and J by 5 bases, 5 bases remained unmatched. In DNA, the CDR3 is TGTGCCAGCAGCCCCGGACTAGCGCGGGAGACCCAGTACTTC. Amino acid sequence: CASSPGLARETQYF.

The genes are TRBV7-2 and TRBJ1-5; no firm D call. This CDR3 comprises 13 residues. V lost 5 bases and J 4 bases, leaving 9 bases between the germline ends. Looked up from germline, CDR1 is SGHTA and CDR2 is FQGNSA. The CDR3 protein is CASSRDSNQPQHF. The CDR3 DNA reads as TGTGCCAGCAGCCGAGACTCAAATCAGCCCCAGCATTTT.

This chain connects TRBV12-3 or TRBV12-4 to TRBJ2-5; 7 bases agree with TRBD2. The V and J ends lost 7 bases and 4 bases, in that order; junction bases with no gene match: 6. The CDR3 loop spans 13 amino acids. The CDR3 coding sequence is TGTGCCAGCATCCGGGCTAGCGGAGAGACCCAGTACTTC. Encoded protein: CASIRASGETQYF.

This clone is a singleton in its sample. This chain connects TRBV2 to TRBJ2-3, with 8 bases lining up with TRBD1. The CDR3 is made up of 13 amino acids. CDR1 SNHLY and CDR2 FYNNEI come from the germline V gene. V was pared by 4 bases and J by 5 bases, with 2 bases of the junction left unmatched. In nucleotides, the CDR3 is TGTGCCAGCAGTGGCAGGGGGCAAGATACGCAGTATTTT. This codes for CASSGRGQDTQYF.

This rearrangement joins TRBV28 to TRBJ1-5, with D possibly being TRBD1 (6 bases). The germline V gene encodes CDR1 MDHEN and CDR2 SYDVKM. V lost 8 bases to trimming and J lost 6 bases, with 11 bases between them. The length of the CDR3 is 12 residues. The CDR3 loop reads CASYRVRQPQHF. The CDR3 DNA sequence: TGTGCCAGCTACAGGGTTCGTCAGCCCCAGCATTTT.

J is TRBJ2-3 and V is TRBV9, with 13 bases lining up with TRBD2. Germline CDR1 and CDR2: SGDLS and YYNGEE. Trimming took 2 bases from V and 3 from J; bases not matched to a gene: 3. This CDR3 is built from 16 residues. Here the CDR3 reads CASSVRLAGGTDTQYF. The CDR3 DNA reads as TGTGCCAGCAGCGTTCGACTAGCGGGAGGAACAGATACGCAGTATTTT.

The chain has TRBV3-1 (or the pseudogene TRBV3-2) and TRBJ1-2; D unclear. Trimming took 4 bases from V and 0 from J, leaving 9 bases between them. Germline CDR1 and CDR2: LGHDT and YNNKEL (reference sequence). The CDR3 length is 14 residues. The CDR3 DNA sequence: TGTGCCAGCAGCCCCCCACATCCTAACTATGGCTACACCTTC. This gives the protein CASSPPHPNYGYTF.

The V gene is TRBV9, the J gene TRBJ2-1; 11 bases align to TRBD2. From germline, CDR1 is SGDLS and CDR2 YYNGEE. The ends lost 0 bases at V and 1 base at J; junction bases unmatched: 3. The CDR3 runs 17 residues. The CDR3 protein is CASSVVSSGRSYNEQFF. The CDR3, as DNA: TGTGCCAGCAGCGTAGTATCTAGCGGGAGGTCCTACAATGAGCAGTTCTTC. Variable domain in full (rest from reference TRBV9 and TRBJ2-1): DSGVTQTPKHLITATGQRVTLRCSPRSGDLSVYWYQQSLDQGLQFLIQYYNGEERAKGNILERFSAQQFPDLHSELNLSSLELGDSALYFCASSVVSSGRSYNEQFFGPGTRLTVL.

The J gene is TRBJ1-1, the V gene TRBV18; TRBD1 is a possible D gene (5 bases). The CDR3 spans 16 residues. Germline loops: CDR1 KGHSH, CDR2 LQKENI. V was clipped by 6 bases and J by 0 bases, with 17 bases between them. The CDR3 coding sequence is TGTGCCAGCTCCGGCATCCAGGGTGGGGTGAACACTGAAGCTTTCTTT. Translated, it gives CASSGIQGGVNTEAFF.

The rearrangement links TRBV20-1 to TRBJ1-1, with TRBD1 as a possible D gene (6 bases). V was clipped by 3 bases and J by 5 bases, with 19 bases between them. Germline lookup yields CDR1 DFQATT and CDR2 SNEGSKA (reference sequence). This CDR3 comprises 15 residues. CDR3 sequence (DNA): TGCAGTGCTAGTTTTAGTGGAGGGGGAAATACTGAAGCTTTCTTT. It encodes CSASFSGGGNTEAFF.

The CDR3 region has the DNA TGTGCCAGTACTAAAGTCTTCAGTTACGAGCAGTACTTC. Translating it yields CASTKVFSYEQYF. The chain has TRBV28 and TRBJ2-7; no firm D call. CDR3 size: 13 residues. Trimming stripped 9 bases from V and 4 bases from J, with 16 bases between. Germline CDR1 and CDR2: MDHEN and SYDVKM.